This T cell receptor (beta chain) was documented in a study of T cell changes during pregnancy in multiple sclerosis. In germline, CDR1 is SGHTA, CDR2 FQGNSA. The CDR3 is 15 residues long. Trimming cost V 1 base and J 0 bases, with 8 bases left between them. Here immunoSEQ multiplex PCR was the method, and the copy in TCRdb shows in-frame clones only, minus some. The profile shows 55,000 to 75,000 clones, just over 90% of them singletons. This receptor was taken from a female donor with multiple sclerosis, enrolled in a pregnancy study. The chain employs TRBV7-2 and TRBJ2-3; a possible D gene is TRBD1 (5 bases). This material consisted of peripheral blood, taken after pregnancy. CDR3 sequence: CASSLVGASTDTQYF. The CDR3 nucleotides read TGTGCCAGCAGCTTAGTAGGGGCTAGCACAGATACGCAGTATTTT.